These 2 T cell receptor beta chains were sequenced from one sample in a study of breast tumors, draining lymph nodes, adjacent tissues. Each CDR3 protein is one row after TCRdb ran MiXCR on the multiplex PCR reads. The table records around 230,000 distinct CDR3 sequences, about 32% of them present only once. Samples came from axillary lymph nodes draining the breast cancer. The specimen was axillary lymph node tissue. These receptors were obtained from a female donor with breast cancer. Some clones in this sample may be carry-over from other donors' samples.

This clonotype was counted at least ten times. The CDR3 sequence: CASSPEGLAGRDEQYF. CDR3 coding DNA: TGTGCCAGCAGCCCCGAGGGACTAGCGGGACGCGACGAGCAGTACTTC. This chain uses TRBV5-8 with TRBJ2-7; 13 nucleotides agree with TRBD2. V was clipped by 4 bases and J by 5 bases; unmatched bases: 9. This CDR3 region has 16 residues. In germline, CDR1 is SGHTS, CDR2 YDEGEE.

This sequence joins TRBV29-1 and TRBJ2-5, with 14 bases identical to TRBD2. In germline, CDR1 is SQVTM, CDR2 ANQGSEA. V gave up 5 bases and J gave up 5 bases; unmatched junction bases: 10. This CDR3 region has 16 residues. CDR3 DNA: TGCAGCGTTACCTTGGGGGGACTAGCGGGAGCGGAGACCCAGTACTTC. Amino acids: CSVTLGGLAGAETQYF.